The following is a TCR beta chain sequence with its context. The antigen is not known. Treatment denoted: oral pan-JAK inhibitor, 5-10 mg twice daily. There are 14 residues in the CDR3. Trimming cost V 0 bases and J 7 bases, with 10 bases left between them. Per germline, CDR1 LNHNV and CDR2 YYDKDF (reference sequence). Sequencing templates came from extracted RNA that was reverse transcribed into cDNA. The repertoire was sequenced with immunoSEQ multiplex PCR; TCRdb's copy has only in-frame clones and lacks some. The table includes around 210,000 clones, 64% detected once. This entry is derived from a study of CD8+ T cells in alopecia areata. Study conclusions and caveats: The study found higher clonality in lesional than normal scalp, especially in alopecia totalis/universalis.

V usage is TRBV15 and J usage is TRBJ1-5; D ambiguous. This clonotype originated in a human donor with alopecia areata. The input for sequencing was CD4+ T cells sorted from blood, taken at week 4, from a patient treated with tofacitinib. Written as DNA, the CDR3 is TGTGCCACCAGCAGAGACATAATGGACCAGCCCCAGCATTTT. Translating gives CATSRDIMDQPQHF. Full variable domain (remainder filled in from reference TRBV15 and TRBJ1-5): DAMVIQNPRYQVTQFGKPVTLSCSQTLNHNVMYWYQQKSSQAPKLLFHYYDKDFNNEADTPDNFQSRRPNTSFCFLDIRSPGLGDTAMYLCATSRDIMDQPQHFGDGTRLSIL.